Listed below are T cell receptor beta chains from one sample, sequenced in a study of blood T cell repertoires in COVID-19. Only in-frame clones appear in the TCRdb table, and some are missing; sequencing was by immunoSEQ multiplex PCR. The sample comprises roughly 230,000 clones, over 70% of which are singletons, and 8.6% rests with the top ten. The sequenced sample consisted of peripheral blood. The source is a man aged 35-49 years with active or convalescent COVID-19. The CDR3 runs from the conserved cysteine through the conserved F or W. A D gene is named only where the DNA matches it firmly. The listing skips clone size in some rows; elsewhere it reads once, few, many or a size class.

clone_size	d_call	v_call	j_call	cdr3_aa	cdr3_nt
.	TRBD1	TRBV6-6	TRBJ1-5	CASSDRAPNQPQHF	TGTGCCAGCAGCGACAGGGCCCCCAATCAGCCCCAGCATTTT
.	TRBD2	TRBV6-5	TRBJ2-5	CASRGKLAGQETQYF	TGTGCCAGCAGAGGCAAACTAGCGGGACAAGAGACCCAGTACTTC
.	TRBD2	TRBV27	TRBJ2-5	CASSLWGGQETQYF	TGTGCCAGCAGTTTATGGGGAGGGCAAGAGACCCAGTACTTC
.	.	TRBV30	TRBJ1-1	CAWTLKTTGNTEAFF	TGTGCCTGGACCTTAAAGACGACAGGGAACACTGAAGCTTTCTTT
few	TRBD1	TRBV3-1/TRBV3-2	TRBJ1-1	CASSHGTGHTEAFF	TGTGCCAGCAGCCATGGGACAGGGCACACTGAAGCTTTCTTT
.	TRBD1	TRBV6-5	TRBJ1-1	CASSWGTGLNTEAFF	TGTGCCAGCAGTTGGGGGACAGGGTTGAACACTGAAGCTTTCTTT
.	TRBD1	TRBV6-5	TRBJ1-1	CASSYDRGTEAFF	TGTGCCAGCAGTTACGACAGGGGCACTGAAGCTTTCTTT
few	.	TRBV19	TRBJ2-7	CASADILKLYEQYF	TGTGCCAGTGCCGACATCCTTAAACTTTACGAGCAGTACTTC
.	.	TRBV6-6	TRBJ2-7	CASSYIQAYEQYF	TGTGCCAGCAGTTACATCCAGGCCTACGAGCAGTACTTC
.	.	TRBV9	TRBJ1-1	CASSPEGTMNTEAFF	TGTGCCAGCAGCCCCGAGGGCACCATGAACACTGAAGCTTTCTTT
once	.	TRBV10-2	TRBJ2-3	CASSEAGNTDTQYF	TGCGCCAGCAGTGAGGCAGGGAACACAGATACGCAGTATTTT
.	TRBD1	TRBV30	TRBJ1-2	CAWSVGTGNTGYTF	TGTGCCTGGAGTGTCGGGACAGGCAACACAGGCTACACCTTC
.	TRBD2	TRBV5-1	TRBJ2-2	CASSRTSGDTGELFF	TGCGCCAGCAGCAGGACTAGCGGGGACACCGGGGAGCTGTTTTTT
.	TRBD2	TRBV2	TRBJ2-1	CASSGGEGLVEQFF	TGTGCCAGCAGTGGAGGGGAGGGCCTGGTGGAGCAGTTCTTC
.	.	TRBV24-1	TRBJ2-2	CATRGLNTGELFF	TGTGCCACCAGGGGGCTGAACACCGGGGAGCTGTTTTTT
once	.	TRBV13	TRBJ1-2	CASSGSGSYGYTF	TGTGCCAGCAGCGGGTCAGGATCATATGGCTACACCTTC
.	TRBD2	TRBV4-1	TRBJ2-2	CASSLTSGGAVSTGELFF	TGCGCCAGCAGCCTTACTAGCGGGGGGGCCGTTTCAACTGGGGAGCTGTTTTTT
.	TRBD1	TRBV6-5	TRBJ1-2	CASSRSDRGGYGYTF	TGTGCCAGCAGTAGATCGGACAGGGGAGGCTATGGCTACACCTTC
few	TRBD1	TRBV27	TRBJ1-5	CASSGTGALSNQPQHF	TGTGCCAGCAGTGGGACAGGGGCCCTTAGCAATCAGCCCCAGCATTTT
.	.	TRBV28	TRBJ1-1	CASRSQGNTEAFF	TGTGCCAGCAGGTCACAGGGGAACACTGAAGCTTTCTTT
.	TRBD1	TRBV6-1	TRBJ1-1	CASSEFGTGSVNTEAFF	TGTGCCAGCAGTGAATTTGGGACAGGGTCTGTGAACACTGAAGCTTTCTTT
few	TRBD2	TRBV3-1/TRBV3-2	TRBJ2-3	CASRESGGTDTQYF	TGTGCCAGCAGAGAGAGCGGGGGCACAGATACGCAGTATTTT
few	TRBD1	TRBV2	TRBJ2-7	CASNSGQGVYEQYF	TGTGCCAGCAACTCGGGACAGGGGGTCTACGAGCAGTACTTC
.	TRBD1	TRBV5-5	TRBJ1-5	CASSRTGDDDQPQHF	TGTGCCAGCAGCAGGACAGGGGACGACGATCAGCCCCAGCATTTT
.	.	TRBV19	TRBJ1-4	CASSLPTATNEKLFF	TGTGCCAGTAGTCTCCCTACGGCAACTAATGAAAAACTGTTTTTT
.	.	TRBV19	TRBJ1-1	CASRSQSLSAEAFF	TGTGCCAGTAGGTCTCAGTCTCTTTCAGCTGAAGCTTTCTTT
once	TRBD1	TRBV5-4	TRBJ1-2	CASSSGTGPYGYTF	TGTGCCAGCAGCTCCGGGACAGGGCCCTATGGCTACACCTTC
once	.	TRBV30	TRBJ1-2	CAWSRDTKAYGYTF	TGTGCCTGGAGTAGGGACACGAAGGCCTATGGCTACACCTTC
.	TRBD2	TRBV5-1	TRBJ2-3	CASSLTGLTTDTQYF	TGCGCCAGCAGCTTGACGGGACTAACCACAGATACGCAGTATTTT
few	.	TRBV4-1	TRBJ1-1	CASSHLKQGQPEAFF	TGCGCCAGCAGCCACCTTAAGCAGGGCCAGCCTGAAGCTTTCTTT
.	TRBD1	TRBV5-1	TRBJ1-4	CASSLGGAEEKLFF	TGCGCCAGCAGCTTAGGGGGCGCGGAGGAAAAACTGTTTTTT
.	.	TRBV6-6	TRBJ1-4	CASSTRDSAEKLFF	TGTGCCAGCAGCACCCGGGACTCGGCTGAAAAACTGTTTTTT